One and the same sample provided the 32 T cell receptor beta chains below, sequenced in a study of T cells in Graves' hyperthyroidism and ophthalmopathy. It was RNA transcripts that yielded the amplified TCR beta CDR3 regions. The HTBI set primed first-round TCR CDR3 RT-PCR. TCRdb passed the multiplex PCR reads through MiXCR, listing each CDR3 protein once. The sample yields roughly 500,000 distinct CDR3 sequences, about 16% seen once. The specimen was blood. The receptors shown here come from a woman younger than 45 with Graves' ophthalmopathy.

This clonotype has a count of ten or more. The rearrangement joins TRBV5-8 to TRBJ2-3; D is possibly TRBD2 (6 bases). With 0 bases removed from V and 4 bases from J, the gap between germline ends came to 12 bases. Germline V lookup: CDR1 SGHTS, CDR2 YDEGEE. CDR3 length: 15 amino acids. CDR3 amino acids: CASSLAAGGADTQYF. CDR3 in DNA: TGTGCCAGCAGCTTGGCCGCAGGAGGGGCAGATACGCAGTATTTT.

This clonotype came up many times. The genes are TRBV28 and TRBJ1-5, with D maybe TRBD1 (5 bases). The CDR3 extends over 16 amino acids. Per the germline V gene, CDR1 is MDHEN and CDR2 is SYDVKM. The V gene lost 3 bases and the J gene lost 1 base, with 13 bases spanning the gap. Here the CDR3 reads CASSFRIGGSNQPQHF. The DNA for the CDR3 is TGTGCCAGCAGTTTCAGGATCGGGGGGAGCAATCAGCCCCAGCATTTT.

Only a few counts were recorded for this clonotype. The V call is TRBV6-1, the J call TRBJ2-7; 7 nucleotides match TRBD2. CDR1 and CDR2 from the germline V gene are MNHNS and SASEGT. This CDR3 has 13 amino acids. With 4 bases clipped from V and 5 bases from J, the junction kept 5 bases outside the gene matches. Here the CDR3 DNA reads TGTGCCAGCAGTGGCGGGAGTACGGACGAGCAGTACTTC. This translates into CASSGGSTDEQYF.

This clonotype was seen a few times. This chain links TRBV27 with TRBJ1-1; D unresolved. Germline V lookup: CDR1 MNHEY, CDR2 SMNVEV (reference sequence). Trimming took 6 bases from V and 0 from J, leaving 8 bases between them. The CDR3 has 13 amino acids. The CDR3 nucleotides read TGTGCCAGCAGCACGACACTGAACACTGAAGCTTTCTTT. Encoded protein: CASSTTLNTEAFF.

The CDR3 sequence: CASIDLGAGAYEQYF. DNA for the CDR3: TGTGCCAGCATCGATCTGGGGGCGGGAGCCTACGAGCAGTACTTC. This chain joins TRBV27 and TRBJ2-7, with a weak D call TRBD2 (7 bases). Germline-derived CDR1 and CDR2 are MNHEY and SMNVEV (reference sequence). V was clipped by 7 bases and J by 2 bases, with 18 bases between them. The CDR3 sequence is 15 residues long.

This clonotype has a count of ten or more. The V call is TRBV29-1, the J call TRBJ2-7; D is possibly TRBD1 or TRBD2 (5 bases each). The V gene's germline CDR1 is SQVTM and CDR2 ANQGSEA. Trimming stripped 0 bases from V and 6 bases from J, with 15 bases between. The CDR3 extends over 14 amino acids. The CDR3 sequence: CSVEDRGRWSEQYF. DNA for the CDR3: TGCAGCGTTGAAGATCGGGGCAGGTGGTCCGAGCAGTACTTC.

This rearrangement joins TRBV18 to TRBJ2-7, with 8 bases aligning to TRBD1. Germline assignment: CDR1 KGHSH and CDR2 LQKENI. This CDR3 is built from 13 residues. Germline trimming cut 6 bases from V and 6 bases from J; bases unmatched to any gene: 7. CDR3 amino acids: CASSWDRLSEQYF. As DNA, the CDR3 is TGTGCCAGCTCCTGGGACAGGCTATCCGAGCAGTACTTC.

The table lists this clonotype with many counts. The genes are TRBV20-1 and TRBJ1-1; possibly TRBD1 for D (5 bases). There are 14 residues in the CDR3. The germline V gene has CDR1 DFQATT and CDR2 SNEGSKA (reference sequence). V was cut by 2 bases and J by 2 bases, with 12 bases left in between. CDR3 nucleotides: TGCAGTGCTAGAATCGGGGCAGAAAACACTGAAGCTTTCTTT. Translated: CSARIGAENTEAFF.

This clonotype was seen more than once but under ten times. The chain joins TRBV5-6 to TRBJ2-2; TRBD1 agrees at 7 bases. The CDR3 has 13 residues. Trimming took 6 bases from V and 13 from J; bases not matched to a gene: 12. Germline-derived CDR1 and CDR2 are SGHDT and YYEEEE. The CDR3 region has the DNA TGTGCCAGCATCGGGACAGATCAGTTGGGGCTGTTTTTT. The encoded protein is CASIGTDQLGLFF.

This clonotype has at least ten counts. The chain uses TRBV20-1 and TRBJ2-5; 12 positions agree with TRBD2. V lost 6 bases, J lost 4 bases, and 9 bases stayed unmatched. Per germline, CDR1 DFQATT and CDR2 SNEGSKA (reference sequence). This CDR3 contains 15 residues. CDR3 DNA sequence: TGCAGTGCAACGACTAGCGGGAGTGGGGGAGAGACCCAGTACTTC. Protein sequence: CSATTSGSGGETQYF.

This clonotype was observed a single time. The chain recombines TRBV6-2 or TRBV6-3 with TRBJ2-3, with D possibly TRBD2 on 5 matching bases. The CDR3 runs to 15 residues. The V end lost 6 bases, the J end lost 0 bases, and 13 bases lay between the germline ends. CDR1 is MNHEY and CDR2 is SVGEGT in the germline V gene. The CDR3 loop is CASRAYGGSTDTQYF. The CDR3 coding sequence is TGTGCCAGCAGGGCCTATGGCGGGAGCACAGATACGCAGTATTTT.

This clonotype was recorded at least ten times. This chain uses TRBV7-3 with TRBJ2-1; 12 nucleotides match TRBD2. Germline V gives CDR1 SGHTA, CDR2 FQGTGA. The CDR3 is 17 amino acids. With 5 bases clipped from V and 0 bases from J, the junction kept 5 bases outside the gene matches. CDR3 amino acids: CASSPASGRASYNEQFF. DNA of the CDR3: TGTGCCAGCAGCCCAGCTAGCGGGAGGGCCTCCTACAATGAGCAGTTCTTC.

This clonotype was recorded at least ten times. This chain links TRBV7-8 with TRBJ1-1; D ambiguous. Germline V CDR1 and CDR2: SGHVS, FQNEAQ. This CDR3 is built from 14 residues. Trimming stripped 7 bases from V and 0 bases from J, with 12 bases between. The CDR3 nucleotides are TGTGCCAGCAAAGTAAGGAGTTTGAACACTGAAGCTTTCTTT. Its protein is CASKVRSLNTEAFF.

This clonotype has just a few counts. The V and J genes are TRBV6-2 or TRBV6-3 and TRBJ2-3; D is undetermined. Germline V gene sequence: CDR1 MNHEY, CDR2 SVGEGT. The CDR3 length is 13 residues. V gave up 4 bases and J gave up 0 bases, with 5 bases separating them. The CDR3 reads CASSLFSTDTQYF. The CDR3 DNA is TGTGCCAGCAGTTTATTTAGCACAGATACGCAGTATTTT.

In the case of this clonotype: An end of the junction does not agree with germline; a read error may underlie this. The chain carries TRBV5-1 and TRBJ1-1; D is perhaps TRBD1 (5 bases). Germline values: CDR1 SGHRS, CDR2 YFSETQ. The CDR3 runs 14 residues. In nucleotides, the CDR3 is TGCGCCAGCGGATGGGGGGTACAGAGCACTGAAGCTCTCTTT. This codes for CASGWGVQSTEALF.

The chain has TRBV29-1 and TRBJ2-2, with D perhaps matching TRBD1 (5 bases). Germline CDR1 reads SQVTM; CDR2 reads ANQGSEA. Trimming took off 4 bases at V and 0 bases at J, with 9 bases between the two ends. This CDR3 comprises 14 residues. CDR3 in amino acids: CSVVTGANTGELFF. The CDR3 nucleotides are TGCAGCGTTGTAACAGGAGCGAACACCGGGGAGCTGTTTTTT.

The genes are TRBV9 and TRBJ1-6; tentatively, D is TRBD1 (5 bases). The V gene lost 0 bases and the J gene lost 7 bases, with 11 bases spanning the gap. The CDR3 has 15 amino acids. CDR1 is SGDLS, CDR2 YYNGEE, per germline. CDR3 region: CASSVEPGSNSPLHF. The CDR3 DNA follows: TGTGCCAGCAGCGTAGAACCAGGGTCGAATTCACCCCTCCACTTT.

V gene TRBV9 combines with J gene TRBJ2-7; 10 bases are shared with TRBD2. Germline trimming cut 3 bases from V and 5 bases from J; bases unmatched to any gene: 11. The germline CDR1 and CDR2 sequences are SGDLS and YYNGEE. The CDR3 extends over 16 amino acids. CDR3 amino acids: CASSAVEAGGFHEQYF. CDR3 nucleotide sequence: TGTGCCAGCAGCGCAGTAGAAGCGGGAGGGTTCCACGAGCAGTACTTC.

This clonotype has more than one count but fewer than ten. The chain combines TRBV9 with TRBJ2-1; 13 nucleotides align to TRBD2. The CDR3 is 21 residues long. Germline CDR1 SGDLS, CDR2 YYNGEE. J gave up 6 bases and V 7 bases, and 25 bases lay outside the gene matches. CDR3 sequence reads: CASSPPFGGERTSGSPNEQFF. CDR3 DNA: TGTGCCAGCTCACCCCCCTTCGGTGGGGAACGGACTAGCGGGAGTCCCAATGAGCAGTTCTTC. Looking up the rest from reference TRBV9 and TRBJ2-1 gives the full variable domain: DSGVTQTPKHLITATGQRVTLRCSPRSGDLSVYWYQQSLDQGLQFLIQYYNGEERAKGNILERFSAQQFPDLHSELNLSSLELGDSALYFCASSPPFGGERTSGSPNEQFFGPGTRLTVL.

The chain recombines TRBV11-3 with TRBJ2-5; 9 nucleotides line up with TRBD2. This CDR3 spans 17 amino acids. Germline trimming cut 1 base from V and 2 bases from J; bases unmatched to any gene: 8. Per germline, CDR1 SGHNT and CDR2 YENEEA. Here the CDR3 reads CASSLGGLAGRQETQYF. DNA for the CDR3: TGTGCCAGCAGCTTAGGAGGGCTAGCGGGAAGACAAGAGACCCAGTACTTC.

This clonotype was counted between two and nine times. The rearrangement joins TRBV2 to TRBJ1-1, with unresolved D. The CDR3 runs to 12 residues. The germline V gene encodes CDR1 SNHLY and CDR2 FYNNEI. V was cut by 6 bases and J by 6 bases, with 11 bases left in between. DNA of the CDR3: TGTGCCAGCAGAGTACGGGAACCTGAAGCTTTCTTT. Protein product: CASRVREPEAFF.

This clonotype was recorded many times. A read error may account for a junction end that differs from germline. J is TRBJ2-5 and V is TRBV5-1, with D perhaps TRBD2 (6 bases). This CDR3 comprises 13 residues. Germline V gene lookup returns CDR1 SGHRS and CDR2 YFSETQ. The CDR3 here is CASSLGRQETQYF. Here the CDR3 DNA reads TGTGCCAGCAGCTTAGGGAGGCAAGAGACCCAGTACTTC. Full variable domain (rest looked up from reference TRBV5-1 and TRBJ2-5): KAGVTQTPRYLIKTRGQQVTLSCSPISGHRSVSWYQQTPGQGLQFLFEYFSETQRNKGNFPGRFSGRQFSNSRSEMNVSTLELGDSALYLCASSLGRQETQYFGPGTRLLVL.

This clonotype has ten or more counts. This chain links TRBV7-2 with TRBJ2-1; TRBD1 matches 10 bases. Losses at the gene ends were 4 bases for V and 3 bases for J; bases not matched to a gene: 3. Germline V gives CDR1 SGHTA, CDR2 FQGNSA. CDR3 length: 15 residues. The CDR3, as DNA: TGTGCCAGCAGCTCGACAGGGGGCCTCTACAATGAGCAGTTCTTC. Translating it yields CASSSTGGLYNEQFF.

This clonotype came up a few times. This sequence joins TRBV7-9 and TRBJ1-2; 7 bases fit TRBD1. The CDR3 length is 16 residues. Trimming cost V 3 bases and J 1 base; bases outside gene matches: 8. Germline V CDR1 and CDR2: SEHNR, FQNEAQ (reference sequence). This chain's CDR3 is CASSFRRDSDNYGYTF. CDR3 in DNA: TGTGCCAGCAGCTTTCGTCGGGACAGCGATAACTATGGCTACACCTTC. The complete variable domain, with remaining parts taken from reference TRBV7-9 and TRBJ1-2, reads DTGVSQNPRHKITKRGQNVTFRCDPISEHNRLYWYRQTLGQGPEFLTYFQNEAQLEKSRLLSDRFSAERPKGSFSTLEIQRTEQGDSAMYLCASSFRRDSDNYGYTFGSGTRLTVV.

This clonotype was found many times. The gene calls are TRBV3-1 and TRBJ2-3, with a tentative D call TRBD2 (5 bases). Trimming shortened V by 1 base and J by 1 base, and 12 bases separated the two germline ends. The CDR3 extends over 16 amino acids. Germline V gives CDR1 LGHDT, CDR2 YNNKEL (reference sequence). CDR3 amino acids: CASSQGSNGGTDTQYF. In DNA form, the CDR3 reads TGTGCCAGCAGCCAAGGGTCAAACGGGGGCACAGATACGCAGTATTTT.

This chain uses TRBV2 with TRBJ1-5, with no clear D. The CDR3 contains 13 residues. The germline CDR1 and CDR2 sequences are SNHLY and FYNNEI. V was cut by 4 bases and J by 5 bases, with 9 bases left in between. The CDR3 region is CASSVGEDQPQHF. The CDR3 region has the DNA TGTGCCAGCAGTGTGGGTGAGGATCAGCCCCAGCATTTT.

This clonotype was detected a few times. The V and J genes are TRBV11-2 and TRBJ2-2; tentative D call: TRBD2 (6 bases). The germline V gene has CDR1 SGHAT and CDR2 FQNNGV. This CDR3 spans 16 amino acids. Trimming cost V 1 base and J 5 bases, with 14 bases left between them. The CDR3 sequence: CASSLVAGSGTGELFF. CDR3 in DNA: TGTGCCAGCAGCTTAGTTGCGGGGTCGGGAACCGGGGAGCTGTTTTTT.

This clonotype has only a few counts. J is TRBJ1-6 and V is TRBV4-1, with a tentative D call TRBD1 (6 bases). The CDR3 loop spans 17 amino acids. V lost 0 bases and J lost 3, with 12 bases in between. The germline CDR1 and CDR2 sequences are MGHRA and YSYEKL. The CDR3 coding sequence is TGCGCCAGCAGCCAAGAGTACAGGGTCTTCTATAATTCACCCCTCCACTTT. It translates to CASSQEYRVFYNSPLHF.

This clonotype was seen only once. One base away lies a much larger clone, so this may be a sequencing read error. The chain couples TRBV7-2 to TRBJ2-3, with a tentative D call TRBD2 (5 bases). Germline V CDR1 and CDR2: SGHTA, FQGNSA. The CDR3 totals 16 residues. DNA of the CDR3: TGTGCCAACAGCCCTTCTTTTGGACTTCTCACAGATACGCAGTATTTT. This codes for CANSPSFGLLTDTQYF.

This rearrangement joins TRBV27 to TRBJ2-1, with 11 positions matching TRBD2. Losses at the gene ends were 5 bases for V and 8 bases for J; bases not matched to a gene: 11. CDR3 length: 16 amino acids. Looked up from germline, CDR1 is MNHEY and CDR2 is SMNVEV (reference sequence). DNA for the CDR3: TGTGCCAGCAGTGTCCTAGCGGGAGGTGGGTCCGATGAGCAGTTCTTC. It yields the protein CASSVLAGGGSDEQFF.

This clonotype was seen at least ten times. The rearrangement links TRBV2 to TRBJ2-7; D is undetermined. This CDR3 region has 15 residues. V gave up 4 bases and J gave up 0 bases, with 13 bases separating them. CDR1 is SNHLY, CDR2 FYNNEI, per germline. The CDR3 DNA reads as TGTGCCAGCAGTGTAGGTCGGACCGGCTCCTACGAGCAGTACTTC. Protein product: CASSVGRTGSYEQYF.

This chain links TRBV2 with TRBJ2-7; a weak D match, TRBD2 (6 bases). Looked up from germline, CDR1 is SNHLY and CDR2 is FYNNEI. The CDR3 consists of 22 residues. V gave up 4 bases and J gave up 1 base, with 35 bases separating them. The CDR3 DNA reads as TGTGCCAGCAGTGTCTACCTTTATGAGGCGGAGGGAGTATATAAAAGATCCTACGAGCAGTACTTC. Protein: CASSVYLYEAEGVYKRSYEQYF.